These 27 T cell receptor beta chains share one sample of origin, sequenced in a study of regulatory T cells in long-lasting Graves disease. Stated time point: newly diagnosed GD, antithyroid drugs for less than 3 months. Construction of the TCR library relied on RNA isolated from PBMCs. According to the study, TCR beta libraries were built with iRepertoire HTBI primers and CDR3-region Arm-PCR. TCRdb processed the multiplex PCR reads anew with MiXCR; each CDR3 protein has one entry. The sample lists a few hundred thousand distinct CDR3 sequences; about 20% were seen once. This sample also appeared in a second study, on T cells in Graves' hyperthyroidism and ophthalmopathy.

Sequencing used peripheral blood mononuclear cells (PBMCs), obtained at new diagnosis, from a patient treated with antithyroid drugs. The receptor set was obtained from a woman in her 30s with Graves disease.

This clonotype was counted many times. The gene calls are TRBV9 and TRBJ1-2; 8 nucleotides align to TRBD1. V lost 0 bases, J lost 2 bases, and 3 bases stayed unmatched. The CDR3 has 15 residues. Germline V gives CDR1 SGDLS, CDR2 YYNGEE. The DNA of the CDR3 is TGTGCCAGCAGCGTAGAGGCAGGGGGCAACTATGGCTACACCTTC. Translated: CASSVEAGGNYGYTF.

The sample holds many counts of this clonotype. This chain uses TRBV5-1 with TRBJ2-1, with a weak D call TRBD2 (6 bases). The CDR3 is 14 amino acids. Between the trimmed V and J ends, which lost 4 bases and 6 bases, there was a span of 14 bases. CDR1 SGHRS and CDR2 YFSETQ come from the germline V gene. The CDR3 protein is CASSGGGGRNEQFF. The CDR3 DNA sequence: TGCGCCAGCAGCGGGGGAGGTGGTCGCAATGAGCAGTTCTTC.

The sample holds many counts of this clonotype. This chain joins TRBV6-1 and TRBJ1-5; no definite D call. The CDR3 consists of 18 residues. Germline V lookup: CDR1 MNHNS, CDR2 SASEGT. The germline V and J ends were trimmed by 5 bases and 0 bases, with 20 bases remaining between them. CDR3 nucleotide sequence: TGTGCCAGCAGTAAACGCCCGACCGTCGTTTATAGCAATCAGCCCCAGCATTTT. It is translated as CASSKRPTVVYSNQPQHF.

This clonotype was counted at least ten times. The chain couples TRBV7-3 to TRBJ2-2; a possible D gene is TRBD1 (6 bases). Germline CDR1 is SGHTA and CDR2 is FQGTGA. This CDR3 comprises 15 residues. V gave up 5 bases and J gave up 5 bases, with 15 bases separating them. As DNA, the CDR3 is TGTGCCAGCAGCAACAGGGTGTTTGGTACCGGGGAGCTGTTTTTT. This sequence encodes CASSNRVFGTGELFF.

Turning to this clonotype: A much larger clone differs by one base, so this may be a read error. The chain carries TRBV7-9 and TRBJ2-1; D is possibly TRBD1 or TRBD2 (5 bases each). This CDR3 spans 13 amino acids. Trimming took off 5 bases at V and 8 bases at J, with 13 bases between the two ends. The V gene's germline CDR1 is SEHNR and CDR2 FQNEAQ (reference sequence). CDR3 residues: CASSPGPGDEQFF. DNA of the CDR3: TGTGCCAGCAGCCCGGGGCCCGGCGATGAGCAGTTCTTC.

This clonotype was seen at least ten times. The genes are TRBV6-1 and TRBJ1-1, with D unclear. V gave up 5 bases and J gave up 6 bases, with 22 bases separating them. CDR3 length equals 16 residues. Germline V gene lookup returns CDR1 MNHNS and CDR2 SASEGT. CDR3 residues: CASSLYPIGLIAEAFF. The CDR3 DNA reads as TGTGCCAGCAGTCTCTACCCGATAGGGTTGATCGCTGAAGCTTTCTTT.

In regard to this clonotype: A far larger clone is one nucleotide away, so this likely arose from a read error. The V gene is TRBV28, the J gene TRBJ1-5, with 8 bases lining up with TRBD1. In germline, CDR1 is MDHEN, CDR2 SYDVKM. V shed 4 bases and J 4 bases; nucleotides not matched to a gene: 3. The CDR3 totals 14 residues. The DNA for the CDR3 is TGTGCCAGCAGTTGGGGACAGGCAAATCAGCCCCAGCATTTT. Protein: CASSWGQANQPQHF.

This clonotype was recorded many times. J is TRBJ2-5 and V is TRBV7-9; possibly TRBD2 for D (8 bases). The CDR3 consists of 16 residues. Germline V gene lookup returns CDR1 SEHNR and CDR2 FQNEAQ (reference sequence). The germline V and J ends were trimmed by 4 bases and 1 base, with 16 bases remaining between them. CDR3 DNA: TGTGCCAGCAGCTCTCCGCGGGGGGACAGCCAAGAGACCCAGTACTTC. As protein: CASSSPRGDSQETQYF. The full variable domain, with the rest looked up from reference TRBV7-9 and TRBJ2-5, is DTGVSQNPRHKITKRGQNVTFRCDPISEHNRLYWYRQTLGQGPEFLTYFQNEAQLEKSRLLSDRFSAERPKGSFSTLEIQRTEQGDSAMYLCASSSPRGDSQETQYFGPGTRLLVL.

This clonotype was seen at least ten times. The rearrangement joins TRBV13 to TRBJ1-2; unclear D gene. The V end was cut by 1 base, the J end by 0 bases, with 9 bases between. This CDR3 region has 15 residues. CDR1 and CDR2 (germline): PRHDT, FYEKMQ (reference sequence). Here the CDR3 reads CASSLDHASNYGYTF. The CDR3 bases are TGTGCCAGCAGCTTAGACCATGCATCTAACTATGGCTACACCTTC.

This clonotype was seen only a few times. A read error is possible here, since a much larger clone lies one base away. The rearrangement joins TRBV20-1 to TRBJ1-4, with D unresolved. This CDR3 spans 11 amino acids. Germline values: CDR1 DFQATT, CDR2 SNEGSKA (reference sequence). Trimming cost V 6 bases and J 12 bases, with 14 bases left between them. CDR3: CSATGKEELFF. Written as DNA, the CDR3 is TGCAGTGCGACCGGGAAAGAAGAACTGTTTTTT.

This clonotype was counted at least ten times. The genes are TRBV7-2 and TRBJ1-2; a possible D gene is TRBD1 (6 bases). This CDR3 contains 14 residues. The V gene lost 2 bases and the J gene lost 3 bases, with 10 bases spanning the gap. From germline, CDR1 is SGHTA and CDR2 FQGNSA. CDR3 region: CASSLLRGDYGYTF. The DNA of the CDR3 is TGTGCCAGCAGCTTATTAAGGGGGGACTATGGCTACACCTTC.

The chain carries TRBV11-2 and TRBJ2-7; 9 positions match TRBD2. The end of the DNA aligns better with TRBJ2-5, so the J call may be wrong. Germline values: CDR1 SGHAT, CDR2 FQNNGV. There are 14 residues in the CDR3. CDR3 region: CASSSSSGRETQYF. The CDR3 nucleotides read TGTGCCAGCAGCTCCTCAAGCGGGAGGGAGACCCAGTACTTC.

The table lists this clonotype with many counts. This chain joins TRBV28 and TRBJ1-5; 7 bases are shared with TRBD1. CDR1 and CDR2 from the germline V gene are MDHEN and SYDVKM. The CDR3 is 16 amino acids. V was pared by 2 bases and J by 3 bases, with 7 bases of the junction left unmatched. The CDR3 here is CASSLSRRGFNQPQHF. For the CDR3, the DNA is TGTGCCAGCAGTTTAAGTCGCAGGGGGTTCAATCAGCCCCAGCATTTT.

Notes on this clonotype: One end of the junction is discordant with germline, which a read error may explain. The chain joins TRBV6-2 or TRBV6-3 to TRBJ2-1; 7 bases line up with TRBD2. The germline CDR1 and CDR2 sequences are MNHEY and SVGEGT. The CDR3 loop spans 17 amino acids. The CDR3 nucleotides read TGCGCCAGCAGTTACACCAAAGAGTGGGGGGGTGAGCTTGAGCAGTTCTTC. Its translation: CASSYTKEWGGELEQFF.

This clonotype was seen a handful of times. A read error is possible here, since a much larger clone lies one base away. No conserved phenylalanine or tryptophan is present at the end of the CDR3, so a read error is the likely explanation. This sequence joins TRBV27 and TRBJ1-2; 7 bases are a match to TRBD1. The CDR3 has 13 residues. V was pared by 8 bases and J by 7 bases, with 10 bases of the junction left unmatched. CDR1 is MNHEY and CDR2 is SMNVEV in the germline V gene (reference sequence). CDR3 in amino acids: CASSKPGGPGYTI. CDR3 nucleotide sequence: TGTGCCAGCTCTAAACCAGGGGGTCCTGGCTACACCATC.

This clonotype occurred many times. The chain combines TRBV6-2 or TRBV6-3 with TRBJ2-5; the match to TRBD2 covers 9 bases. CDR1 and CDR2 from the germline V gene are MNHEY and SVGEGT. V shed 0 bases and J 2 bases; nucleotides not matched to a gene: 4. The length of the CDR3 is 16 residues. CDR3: CASSYSPSGKQETQYF. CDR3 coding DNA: TGTGCCAGCAGTTACTCGCCTAGCGGGAAACAAGAGACCCAGTACTTC.

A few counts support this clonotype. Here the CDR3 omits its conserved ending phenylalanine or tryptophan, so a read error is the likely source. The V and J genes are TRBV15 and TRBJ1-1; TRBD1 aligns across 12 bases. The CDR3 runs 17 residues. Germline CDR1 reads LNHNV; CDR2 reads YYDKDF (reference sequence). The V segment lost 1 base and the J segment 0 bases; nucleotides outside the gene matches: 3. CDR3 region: CATSRGGTGGMNTEAFS. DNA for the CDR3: TGTGCCACCAGCAGAGGAGGGACAGGGGGCATGAACACTGAAGCTTTCTCT.

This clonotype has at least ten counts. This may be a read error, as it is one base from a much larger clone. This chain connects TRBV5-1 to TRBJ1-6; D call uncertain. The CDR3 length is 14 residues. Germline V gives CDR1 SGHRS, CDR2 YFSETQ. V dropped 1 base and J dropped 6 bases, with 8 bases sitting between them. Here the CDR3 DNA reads TGCGCCAGCAGCTTGAACAGCCTTAATTCACCCCTCCACTTT. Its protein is CASSLNSLNSPLHF. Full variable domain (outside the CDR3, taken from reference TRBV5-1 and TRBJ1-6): KAGVTQTPRYLIKTRGQQVTLSCSPISGHRSVSWYQQTPGQGLQFLFEYFSETQRNKGNFPGRFSGRQFSNSRSEMNVSTLELGDSALYLCASSLNSLNSPLHFGNGTRLTVT.

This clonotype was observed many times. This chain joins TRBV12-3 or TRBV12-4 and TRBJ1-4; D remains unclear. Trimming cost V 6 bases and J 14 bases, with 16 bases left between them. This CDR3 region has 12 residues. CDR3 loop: CASSLEGGRLFF. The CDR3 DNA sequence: TGTGCCAGCAGCCTAGAGGGAGGTAGGCTGTTTTTT.

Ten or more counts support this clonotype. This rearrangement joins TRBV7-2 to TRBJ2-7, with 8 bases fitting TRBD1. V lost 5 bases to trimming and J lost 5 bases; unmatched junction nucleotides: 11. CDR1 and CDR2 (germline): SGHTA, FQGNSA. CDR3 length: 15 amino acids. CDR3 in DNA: TGTGCCAGCAGCCCGGGGGCAGGGGGCATCAACGAGCAGTACTTC. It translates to CASSPGAGGINEQYF.

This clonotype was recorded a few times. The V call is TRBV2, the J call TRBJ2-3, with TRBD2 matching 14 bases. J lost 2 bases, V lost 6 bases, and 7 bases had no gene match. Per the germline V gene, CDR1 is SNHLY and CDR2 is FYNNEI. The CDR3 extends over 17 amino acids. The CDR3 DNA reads TGTGCCAGCAGCCAGAGACTAGCGGGGGGGGTCACAGATACGCAGTATTTT. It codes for CASSQRLAGGVTDTQYF. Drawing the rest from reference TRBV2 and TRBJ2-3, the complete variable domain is EPEVTQTPSHQVTQMGQEVILRCVPISNHLYFYWYRQILGQKVEFLVSFYNNEISEKSEIFDDQFSVERPDGSNFTLKIRSTKLEDSAMYFCASSQRLAGGVTDTQYFGPGTRLTVL.

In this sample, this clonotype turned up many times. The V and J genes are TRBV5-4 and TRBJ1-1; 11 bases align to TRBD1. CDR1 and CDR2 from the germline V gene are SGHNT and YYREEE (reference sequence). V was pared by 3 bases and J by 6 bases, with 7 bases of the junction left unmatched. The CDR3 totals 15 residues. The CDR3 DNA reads TGTGCCAGCAGCTCCCCGGACAGGGGGCGATCTGAAGCTTTCTTT. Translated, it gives CASSSPDRGRSEAFF.

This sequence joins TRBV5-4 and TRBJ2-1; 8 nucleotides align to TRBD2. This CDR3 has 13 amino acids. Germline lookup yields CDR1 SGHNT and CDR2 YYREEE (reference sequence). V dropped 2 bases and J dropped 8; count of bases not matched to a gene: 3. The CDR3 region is CASSFGGGHEQFF. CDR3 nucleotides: TGTGCCAGCAGCTTTGGCGGGGGGCATGAGCAGTTCTTC.

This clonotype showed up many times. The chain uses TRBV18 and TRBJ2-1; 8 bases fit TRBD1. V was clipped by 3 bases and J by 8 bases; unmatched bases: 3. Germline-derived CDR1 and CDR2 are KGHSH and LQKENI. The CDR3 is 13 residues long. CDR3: CASSPRQGHEQFF. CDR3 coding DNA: TGTGCCAGCTCACCCCGACAGGGGCATGAGCAGTTCTTC. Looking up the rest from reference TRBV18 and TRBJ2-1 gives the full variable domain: NAGVMQNPRHLVRRRGQEARLRCSPMKGHSHVYWYRQLPEEGLKFMVYLQKENIIDESGMPKERFSAEFPKEGPSILRIQQVVRGDSAAYFCASSPRQGHEQFFGPGTRLTVL.

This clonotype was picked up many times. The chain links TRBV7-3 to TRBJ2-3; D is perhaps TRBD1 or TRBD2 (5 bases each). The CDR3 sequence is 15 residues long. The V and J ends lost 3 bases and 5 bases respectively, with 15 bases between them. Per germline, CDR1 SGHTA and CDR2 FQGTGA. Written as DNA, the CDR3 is TGTGCCAGCAGCTTCTCCGGGACCGATGGAGATACGCAGTATTTT. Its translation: CASSFSGTDGDTQYF.

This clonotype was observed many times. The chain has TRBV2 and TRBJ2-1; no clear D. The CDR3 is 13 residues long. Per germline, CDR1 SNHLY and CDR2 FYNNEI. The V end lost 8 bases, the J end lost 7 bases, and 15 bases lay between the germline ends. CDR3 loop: CASRRGPLNEQFF. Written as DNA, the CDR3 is TGTGCCAGCCGCCGAGGCCCCTTGAATGAGCAGTTCTTC. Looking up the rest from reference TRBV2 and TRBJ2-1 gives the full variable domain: EPEVTQTPSHQVTQMGQEVILRCVPISNHLYFYWYRQILGQKVEFLVSFYNNEISEKSEIFDDQFSVERPDGSNFTLKIRSTKLEDSAMYFCASRRGPLNEQFFGPGTRLTVL.

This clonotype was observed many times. The CDR3 sequence: CASSERGGEQFF. Written as DNA, the CDR3 is TGTGCCAGCAGTGAAAGGGGAGGCGAGCAGTTCTTC. The chain employs TRBV6-1 and TRBJ2-1; maybe TRBD2 (6 bases). Per the germline V gene, CDR1 is MNHNS and CDR2 is SASEGT. CDR3 length: 12 residues. The V gene lost 2 bases and the J gene lost 10 bases, with 9 bases spanning the gap.